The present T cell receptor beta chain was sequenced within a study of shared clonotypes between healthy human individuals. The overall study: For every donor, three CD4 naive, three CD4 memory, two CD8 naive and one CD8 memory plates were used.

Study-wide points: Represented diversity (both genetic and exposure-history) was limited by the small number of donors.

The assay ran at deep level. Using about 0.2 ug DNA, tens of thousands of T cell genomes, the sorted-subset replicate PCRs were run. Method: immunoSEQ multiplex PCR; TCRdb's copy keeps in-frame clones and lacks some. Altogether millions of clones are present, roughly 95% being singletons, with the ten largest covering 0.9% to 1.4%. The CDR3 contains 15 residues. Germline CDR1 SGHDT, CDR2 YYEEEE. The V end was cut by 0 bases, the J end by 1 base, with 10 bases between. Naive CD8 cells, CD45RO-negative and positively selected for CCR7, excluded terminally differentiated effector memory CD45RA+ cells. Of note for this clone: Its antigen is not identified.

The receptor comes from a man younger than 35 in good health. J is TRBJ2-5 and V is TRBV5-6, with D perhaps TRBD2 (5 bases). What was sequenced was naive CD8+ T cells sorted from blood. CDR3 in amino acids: CASSLGAGVQETQYF. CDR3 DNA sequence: TGTGCCAGCAGCTTGGGGGCCGGGGTCCAAGAGACCCAGTACTTC.